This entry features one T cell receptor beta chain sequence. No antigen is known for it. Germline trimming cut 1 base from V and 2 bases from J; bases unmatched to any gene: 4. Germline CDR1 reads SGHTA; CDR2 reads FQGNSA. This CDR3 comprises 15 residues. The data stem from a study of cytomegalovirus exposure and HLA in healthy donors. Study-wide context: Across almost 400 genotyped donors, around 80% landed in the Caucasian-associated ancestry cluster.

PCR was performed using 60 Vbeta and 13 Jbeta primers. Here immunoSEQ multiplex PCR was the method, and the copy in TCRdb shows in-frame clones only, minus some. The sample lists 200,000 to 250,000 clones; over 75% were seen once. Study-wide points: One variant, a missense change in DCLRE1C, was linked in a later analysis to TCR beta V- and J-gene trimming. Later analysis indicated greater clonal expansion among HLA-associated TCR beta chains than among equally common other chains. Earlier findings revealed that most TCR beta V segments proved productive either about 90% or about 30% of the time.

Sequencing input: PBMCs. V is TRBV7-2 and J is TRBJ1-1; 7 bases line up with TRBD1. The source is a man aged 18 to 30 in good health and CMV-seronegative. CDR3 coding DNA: TGTGCCAGCAGCTTAGGCGGGACAGCAAACACTGAAGCTTTCTTT. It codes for CASSLGGTANTEAFF.